The clone carrying this T cell receptor (beta chain) was detected only a few times. Antigen unknown. TCRdb re-called the 5' RACE reads with MiXCR, one entry per CDR3 protein. Among about 360,000 distinct CDR3 sequences listed, roughly 15% were seen once. This entry is derived from a study of CD8 T cells in ankylosing spondylitis. General observations from the study: Several of the motif variants were reported before in synovial fluid and blood from reactive arthritis. The study looked at matched synovial fluid samples from ankylosing spondylitis patients. Disease-linked clones were reported to be significantly enriched there.

This TCR derives from a male donor with ankylosing spondylitis or in good health (not recorded which). The material sequenced was blood, either unsorted or a sorted T cell fraction (not recorded which).

In DNA, the CDR3 is TGTGCCAGTAGTTCCGGGACAGACCTTTTCTATGGCTACACCTTC. Translating it yields CASSSGTDLFYGYTF. This chain joins TRBV19 and TRBJ1-2; 7 bases fit TRBD1. The trim removed 5 bases at V and 4 bases at J, leaving 10 bases unmatched. CDR3 length: 15 residues. CDR1 is LNHDA and CDR2 is SQIVND in the germline V gene (reference sequence).